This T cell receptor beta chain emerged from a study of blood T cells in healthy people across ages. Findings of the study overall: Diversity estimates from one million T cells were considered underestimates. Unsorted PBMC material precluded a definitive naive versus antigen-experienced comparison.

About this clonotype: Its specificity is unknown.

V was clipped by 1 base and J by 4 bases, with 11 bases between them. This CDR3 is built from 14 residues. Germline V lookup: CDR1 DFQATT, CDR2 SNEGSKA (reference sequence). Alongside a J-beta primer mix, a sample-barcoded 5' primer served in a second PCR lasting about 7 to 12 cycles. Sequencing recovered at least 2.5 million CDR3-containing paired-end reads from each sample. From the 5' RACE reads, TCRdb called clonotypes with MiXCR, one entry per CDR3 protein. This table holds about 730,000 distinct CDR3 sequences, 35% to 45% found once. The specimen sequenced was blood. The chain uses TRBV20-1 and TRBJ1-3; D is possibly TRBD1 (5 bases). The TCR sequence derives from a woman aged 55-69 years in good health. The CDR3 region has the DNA TGCAGTGCTAGAGCTCCCCGGGGGGGAAACACCATATATTTT. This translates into CSARAPRGGNTIYF.